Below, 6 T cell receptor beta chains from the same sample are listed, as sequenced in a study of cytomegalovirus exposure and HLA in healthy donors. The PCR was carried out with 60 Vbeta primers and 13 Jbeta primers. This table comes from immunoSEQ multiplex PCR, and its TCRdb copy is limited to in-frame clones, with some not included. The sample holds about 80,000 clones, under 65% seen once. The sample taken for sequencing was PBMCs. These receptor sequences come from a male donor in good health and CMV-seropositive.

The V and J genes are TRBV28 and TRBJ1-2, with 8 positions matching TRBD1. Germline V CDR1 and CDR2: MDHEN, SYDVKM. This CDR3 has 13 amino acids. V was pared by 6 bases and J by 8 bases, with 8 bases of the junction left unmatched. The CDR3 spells CASSSGQGGGYTF. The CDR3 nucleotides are TGTGCCAGCAGCTCCGGACAGGGTGGAGGCTACACCTTC.

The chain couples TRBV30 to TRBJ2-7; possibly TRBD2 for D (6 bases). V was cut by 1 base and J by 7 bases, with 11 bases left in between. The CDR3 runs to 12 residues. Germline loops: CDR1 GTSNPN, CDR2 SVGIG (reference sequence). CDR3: CAWSEAGREQYF. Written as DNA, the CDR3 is TGTGCCTGGAGTGAGGCCGGGAGAGAGCAGTACTTC.

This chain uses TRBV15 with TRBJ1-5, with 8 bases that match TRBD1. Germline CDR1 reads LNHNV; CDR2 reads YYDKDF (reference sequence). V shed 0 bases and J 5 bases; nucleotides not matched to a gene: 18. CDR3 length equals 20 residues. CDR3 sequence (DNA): TGTGCCACCAGCAGAGATCGGACATTCCCGGTAGGACAGGGACATCAGCCCCAGCATTTT. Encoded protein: CATSRDRTFPVGQGHQPQHF. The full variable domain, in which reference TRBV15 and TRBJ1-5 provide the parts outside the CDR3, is DAMVIQNPRYQVTQFGKPVTLSCSQTLNHNVMYWYQQKSSQAPKLLFHYYDKDFNNEADTPDNFQSRRPNTSFCFLDIRSPGLGDTAMYLCATSRDRTFPVGQGHQPQHFGDGTRLSIL.

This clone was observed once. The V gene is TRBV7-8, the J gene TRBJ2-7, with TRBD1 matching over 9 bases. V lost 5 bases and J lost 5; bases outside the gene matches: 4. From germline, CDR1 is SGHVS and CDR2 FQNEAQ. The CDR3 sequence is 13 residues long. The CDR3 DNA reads TGTGCCAGCAGCCGACAGGGGGACCACGAGCAGTACTTC. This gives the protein CASSRQGDHEQYF.

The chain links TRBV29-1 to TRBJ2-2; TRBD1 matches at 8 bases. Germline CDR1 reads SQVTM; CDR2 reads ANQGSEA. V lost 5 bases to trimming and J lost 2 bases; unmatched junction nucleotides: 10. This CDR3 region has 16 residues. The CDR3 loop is CSVFKGQGLNTGELFF. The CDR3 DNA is TGCAGCGTTTTTAAAGGACAGGGATTAAACACCGGGGAGCTGTTTTTT.

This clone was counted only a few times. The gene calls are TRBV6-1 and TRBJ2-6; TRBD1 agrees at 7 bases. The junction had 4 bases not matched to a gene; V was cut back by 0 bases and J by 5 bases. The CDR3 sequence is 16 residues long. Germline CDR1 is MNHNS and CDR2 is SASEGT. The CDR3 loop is CASSEARDSRANVLTF. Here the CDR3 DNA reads TGTGCCAGCAGTGAAGCCAGGGACAGCCGGGCCAACGTCCTGACTTTC.